This T cell receptor (beta chain) was found in a study of T cell responses to AZD1222 COVID-19 vaccine. Study results and caveats: Repertoires were obtained solely post-peak T cell response. After two AZD1222 doses, spike-specific TCR breadth and depth rose versus day 0. Clonal diversity was possibly underestimated; the donors were predominantly white British and more often female. Dominant at 160-218 and 743-854, vaccine-associated CD4 TCRs also spanned spike.

V was cut by 7 bases and J by 2 bases, with 12 bases left in between. CDR1 GTSNPN and CDR2 SVGIG come from the germline V gene (reference sequence). The CDR3 contains 12 residues. A note on this clone: As yet, its antigen is unknown.

The method was immunoSEQ multiplex PCR; TCRdb's version includes in-frame clones alone and lacks a portion of them. The sample has around 60,000 clones, around 90% seen once; the top ten hold 6.3%. This specimen was peripheral blood, taken 28 days after the second dose of the MenACWY control vaccine. The chain employs TRBV30 and TRBJ2-7; D could derive from TRBD1 or TRBD2 (6 bases each). The source is an adult who received the MenACWY meningococcal vaccine as a control. The CDR3 loop reads CALGAGTYEQYF. CDR3 sequence (DNA): TGTGCCTTGGGGGCGGGGACCTACGAGCAGTACTTC. Looking up the rest from reference TRBV30 and TRBJ2-7 gives the full variable domain: SQTIHQWPATLVQPVGSPLSLECTVEGTSNPNLYWYRQAAGRGLQLLFYSVGIGQISSEVPQNLSASRPQDRQFILSSKKLLLSDSGFYLCALGAGTYEQYFGPGTRLTVT.